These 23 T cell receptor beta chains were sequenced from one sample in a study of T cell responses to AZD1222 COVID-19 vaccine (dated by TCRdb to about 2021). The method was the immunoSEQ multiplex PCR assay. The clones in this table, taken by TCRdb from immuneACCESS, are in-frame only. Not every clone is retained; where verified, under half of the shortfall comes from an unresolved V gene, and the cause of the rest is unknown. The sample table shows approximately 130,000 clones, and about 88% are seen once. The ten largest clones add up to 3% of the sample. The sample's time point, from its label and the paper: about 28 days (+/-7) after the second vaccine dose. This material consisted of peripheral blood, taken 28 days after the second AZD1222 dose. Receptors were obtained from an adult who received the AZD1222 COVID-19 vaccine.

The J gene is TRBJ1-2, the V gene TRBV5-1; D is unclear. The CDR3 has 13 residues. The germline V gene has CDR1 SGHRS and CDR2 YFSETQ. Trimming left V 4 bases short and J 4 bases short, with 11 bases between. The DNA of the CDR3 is TGCGCCAGCAGCCCGGGTTGGGGCTATGGCTACACCTTC. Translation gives CASSPGWGYGYTF.

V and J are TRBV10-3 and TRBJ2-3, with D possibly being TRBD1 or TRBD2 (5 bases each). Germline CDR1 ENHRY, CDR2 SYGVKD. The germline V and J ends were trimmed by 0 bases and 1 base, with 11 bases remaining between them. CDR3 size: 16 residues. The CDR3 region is CAISESGVLGTDTQYF. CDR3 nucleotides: TGTGCCATCAGTGAGTCGGGGGTTCTGGGCACAGATACGCAGTATTTT.

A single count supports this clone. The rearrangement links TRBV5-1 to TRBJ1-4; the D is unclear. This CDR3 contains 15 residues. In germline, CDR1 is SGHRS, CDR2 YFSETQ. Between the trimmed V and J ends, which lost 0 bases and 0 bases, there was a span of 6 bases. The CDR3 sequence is CASSLVAATNEKLFF. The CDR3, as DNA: TGCGCCAGCAGCTTGGTAGCCGCAACTAATGAAAAACTGTTTTTT.

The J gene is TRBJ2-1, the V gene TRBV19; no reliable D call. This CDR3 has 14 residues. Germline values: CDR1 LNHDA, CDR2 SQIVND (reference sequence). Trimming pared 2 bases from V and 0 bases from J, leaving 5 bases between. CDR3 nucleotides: TGTGCCAGTAGTATACCGAGCTCCTACAATGAGCAGTTCTTC. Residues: CASSIPSSYNEQFF.

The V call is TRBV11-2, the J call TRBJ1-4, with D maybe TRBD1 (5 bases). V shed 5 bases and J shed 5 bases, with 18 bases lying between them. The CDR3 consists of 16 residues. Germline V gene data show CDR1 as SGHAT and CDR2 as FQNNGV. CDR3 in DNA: TGTGCCAGCAGCCACCTCCGGGACCCGGGGAATGAAAAACTGTTTTTT. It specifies CASSHLRDPGNEKLFF.

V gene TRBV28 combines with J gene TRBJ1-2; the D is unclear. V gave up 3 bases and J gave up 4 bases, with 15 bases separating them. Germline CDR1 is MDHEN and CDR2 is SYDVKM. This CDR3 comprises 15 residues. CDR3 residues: CASSFEGSPPYGYTF. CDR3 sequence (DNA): TGTGCCAGCAGTTTTGAGGGATCCCCACCCTATGGCTACACCTTC.

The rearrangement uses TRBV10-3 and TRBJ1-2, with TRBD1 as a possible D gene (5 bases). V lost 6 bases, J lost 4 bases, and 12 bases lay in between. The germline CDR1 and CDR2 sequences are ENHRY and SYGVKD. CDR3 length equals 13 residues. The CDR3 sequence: CAIRPGTPYGYTF. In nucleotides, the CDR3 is TGTGCCATCAGGCCCGGGACCCCCTATGGCTACACCTTC.

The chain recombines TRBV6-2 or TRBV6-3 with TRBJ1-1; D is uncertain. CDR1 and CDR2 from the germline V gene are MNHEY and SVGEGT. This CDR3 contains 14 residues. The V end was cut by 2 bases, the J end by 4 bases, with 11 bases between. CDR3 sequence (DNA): TGTGCCAGCAGTTACGAGACAATCGGCACTGAAGCTTTCTTT. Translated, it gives CASSYETIGTEAFF.

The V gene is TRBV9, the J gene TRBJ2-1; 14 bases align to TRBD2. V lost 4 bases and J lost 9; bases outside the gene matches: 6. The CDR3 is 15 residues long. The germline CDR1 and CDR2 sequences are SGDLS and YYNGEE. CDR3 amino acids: CASSTGLAGGTEQFF. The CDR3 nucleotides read TGTGCCAGCAGCACTGGACTAGCGGGGGGCACTGAGCAGTTCTTC.

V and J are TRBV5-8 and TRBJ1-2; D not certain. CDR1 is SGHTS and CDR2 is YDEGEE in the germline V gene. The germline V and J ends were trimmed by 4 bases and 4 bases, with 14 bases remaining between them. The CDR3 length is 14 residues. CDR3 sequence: CASSHRKGAYGYTF. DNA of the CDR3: TGTGCCAGCAGCCATCGAAAGGGAGCCTATGGCTACACCTTC.

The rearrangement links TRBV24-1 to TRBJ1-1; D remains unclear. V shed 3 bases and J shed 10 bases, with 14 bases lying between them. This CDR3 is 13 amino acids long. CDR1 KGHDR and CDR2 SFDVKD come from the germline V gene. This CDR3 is CATSDGGPEGAFF. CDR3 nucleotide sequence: TGTGCCACCAGTGATGGAGGCCCTGAGGGAGCTTTCTTT.

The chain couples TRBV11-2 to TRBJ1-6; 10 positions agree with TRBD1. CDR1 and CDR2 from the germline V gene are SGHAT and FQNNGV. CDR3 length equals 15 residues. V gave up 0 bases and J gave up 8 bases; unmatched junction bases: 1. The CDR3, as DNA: TGTGCCAGCAGCTTAGAGGACAGGGGGGATTCACCCCTCCACTTT. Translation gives CASSLEDRGDSPLHF. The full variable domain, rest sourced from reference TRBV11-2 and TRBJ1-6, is EAGVAQSPRYKIIEKRQSVAFWCNPISGHATLYWYQQILGQGPKLLIQFQNNGVVDDSQLPKDRFSAERLKGVDSTLKIQPAKLEDSAVYLCASSLEDRGDSPLHFGNGTRLTVT.

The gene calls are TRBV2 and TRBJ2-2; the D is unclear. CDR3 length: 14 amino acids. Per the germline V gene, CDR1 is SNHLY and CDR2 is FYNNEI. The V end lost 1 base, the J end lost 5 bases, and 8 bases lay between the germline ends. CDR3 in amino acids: CASSEVARTGELFF. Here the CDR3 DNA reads TGTGCCAGCAGTGAAGTCGCTAGGACCGGGGAGCTGTTTTTT.

DNA of the CDR3: TGTGCCATCAGCAAACAGGAGATTAAAAGTGGCTACACCTTC. Encoded protein: CAISKQEIKSGYTF. The V and J genes are TRBV10-3 and TRBJ1-2; tentatively, D is TRBD1 (5 bases). The CDR3 is made up of 14 amino acids. Germline CDR1 is ENHRY and CDR2 is SYGVKD. Trimming removed 6 bases at V and 7 bases at J, with 18 bases between.

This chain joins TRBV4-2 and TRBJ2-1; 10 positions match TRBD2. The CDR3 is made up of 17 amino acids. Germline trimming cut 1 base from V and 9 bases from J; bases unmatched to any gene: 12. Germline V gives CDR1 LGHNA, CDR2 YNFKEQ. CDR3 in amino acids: CASSQVHYSGGRGEQFF. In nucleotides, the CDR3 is TGTGCCAGCAGCCAAGTGCATTATAGCGGGGGGCGGGGTGAGCAGTTCTTC.

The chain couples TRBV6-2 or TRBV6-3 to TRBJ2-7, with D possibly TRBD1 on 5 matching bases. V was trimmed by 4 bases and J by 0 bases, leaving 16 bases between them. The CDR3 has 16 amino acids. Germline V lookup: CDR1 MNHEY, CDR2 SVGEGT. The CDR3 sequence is CASSSPSRGPSYEQYF. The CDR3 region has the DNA TGTGCCAGCAGTTCGCCGTCTAGGGGCCCCTCCTACGAGCAGTACTTC.

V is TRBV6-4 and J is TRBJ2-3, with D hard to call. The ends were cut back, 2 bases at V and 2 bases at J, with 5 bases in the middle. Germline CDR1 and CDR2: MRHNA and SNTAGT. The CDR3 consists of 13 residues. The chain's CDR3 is CASSDGATDTQYF. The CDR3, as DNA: TGTGCCAGCAGTGACGGTGCCACAGATACGCAGTATTTT.

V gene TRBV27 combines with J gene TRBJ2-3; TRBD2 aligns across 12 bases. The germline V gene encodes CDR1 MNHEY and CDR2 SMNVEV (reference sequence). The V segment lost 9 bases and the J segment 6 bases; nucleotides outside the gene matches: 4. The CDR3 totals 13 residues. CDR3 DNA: TGTGCCAGAGGACTAGCGGGGACCGATACGCAGTATTTT. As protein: CARGLAGTDTQYF.

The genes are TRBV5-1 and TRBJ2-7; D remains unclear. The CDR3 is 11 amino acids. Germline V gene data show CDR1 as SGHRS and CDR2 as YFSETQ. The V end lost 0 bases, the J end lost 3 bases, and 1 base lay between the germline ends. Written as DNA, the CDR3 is TGCGCCAGCAGCTTGGACTACGAGCAGTACTTC. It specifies CASSLDYEQYF.

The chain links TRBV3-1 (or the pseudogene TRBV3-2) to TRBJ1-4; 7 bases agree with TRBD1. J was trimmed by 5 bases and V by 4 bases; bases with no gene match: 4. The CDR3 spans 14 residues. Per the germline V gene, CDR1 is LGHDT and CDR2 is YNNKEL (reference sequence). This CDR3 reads CASSLTGNNEKLFF. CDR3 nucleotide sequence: TGTGCCAGCAGCCTGACAGGGAACAATGAAAAACTGTTTTTT.

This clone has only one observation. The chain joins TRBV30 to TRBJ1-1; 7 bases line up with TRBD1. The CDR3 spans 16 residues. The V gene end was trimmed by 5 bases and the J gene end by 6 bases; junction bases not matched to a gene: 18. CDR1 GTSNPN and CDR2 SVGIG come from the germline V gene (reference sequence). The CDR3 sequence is CAWVGGRAGGLSEAFF. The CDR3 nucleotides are TGTGCCTGGGTAGGAGGAAGGGCAGGGGGGTTATCTGAAGCTTTCTTT.

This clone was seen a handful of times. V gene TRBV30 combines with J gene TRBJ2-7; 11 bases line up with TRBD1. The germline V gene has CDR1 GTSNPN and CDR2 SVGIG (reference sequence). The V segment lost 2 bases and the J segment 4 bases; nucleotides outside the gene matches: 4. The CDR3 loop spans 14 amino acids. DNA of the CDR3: TGTGCCTGGAGTCCAGGACAGGGGGCTTACGAGCAGTACTTC. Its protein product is CAWSPGQGAYEQYF.

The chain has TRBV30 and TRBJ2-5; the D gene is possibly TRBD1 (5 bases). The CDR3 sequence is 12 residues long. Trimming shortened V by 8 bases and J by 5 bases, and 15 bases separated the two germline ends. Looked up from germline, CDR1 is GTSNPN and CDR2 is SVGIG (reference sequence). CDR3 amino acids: CAGKGPRETQYF. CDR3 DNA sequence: TGTGCCGGGAAGGGGCCCCGGGAGACCCAGTACTTC.